Below are 14 T cell receptor beta chains sequenced from a single sample in a study of shared clonotypes between healthy human individuals. The method was immunoSEQ multiplex PCR; TCRdb's version includes in-frame clones alone and lacks a portion of them. The data contain approximately 2.5 million clones, over 85% of them singletons. Sample: naive CD4+ T cells sorted from blood. Subset of the sample: CD45RA+ positively selected. These receptors originate from a man aged 18 to 35 in good health.

DNA of the CDR3: TGTGCCTGGAGTGTGTTTATAGGTTCTGAAGCTTTCTTT. Its translation is CAWSVFIGSEAFF. The V gene is TRBV30, the J gene TRBJ1-1; no clear D gene. Trimming took off 0 bases at V and 6 bases at J, with 11 bases between the two ends. The CDR3 contains 13 residues. CDR1 and CDR2 from the germline V gene are GTSNPN and SVGIG (reference sequence).

This clone was recorded once. The chain has TRBV4-1 and TRBJ2-7; D not certain. The germline V gene has CDR1 MGHRA and CDR2 YSYEKL. There are 13 residues in the CDR3. Trimming pared 3 bases from V and 5 bases from J, leaving 11 bases between. The CDR3 bases are TGCGCCAGCAGCCAGTCGAGGAGAGACGAGCAGTACTTC. As protein: CASSQSRRDEQYF.

The chain joins TRBV18 to TRBJ2-3; possible D gene TRBD2, 6 bases. Germline lookup yields CDR1 KGHSH and CDR2 LQKENI. The V end was cut by 4 bases, the J end by 6 bases, with 11 bases between. This CDR3 has 13 residues. CDR3 protein: CASSLRLEDTQYF. DNA of the CDR3: TGTGCCAGCTCACTTAGACTAGAGGATACGCAGTATTTT. Filled out from reference TRBV18 and TRBJ2-3, the complete variable domain reads NAGVMQNPRHLVRRRGQEARLRCSPMKGHSHVYWYRQLPEEGLKFMVYLQKENIIDESGMPKERFSAEFPKEGPSILRIQQVVRGDSAAYFCASSLRLEDTQYFGPGTRLTVL.

CDR3 nucleotides: TGTGCCAGCTCACCACTCATCCCGAGGGGCCCTATGAACACTGAAGCTTTCTTT. It translates to CASSPLIPRGPMNTEAFF. The rearrangement joins TRBV18 to TRBJ1-1, with D perhaps matching TRBD1 (5 bases). Germline CDR1 is KGHSH and CDR2 is LQKENI. With 1 base removed from V and 0 bases from J, the gap between germline ends came to 18 bases. The CDR3 totals 18 residues.

This clone appeared once. The genes are TRBV12-5 and TRBJ1-5; TRBD1 matches 7 bases. Germline V gene lookup returns CDR1 LGHNT and CDR2 FRNRAP. Trimming removed 6 bases from V and 0 bases from J; junction bases left unmatched: 5. The CDR3 runs 15 residues. CDR3 coding DNA: TGTGCTAGTGGAGGGACAGCTTATAGCAATCAGCCCCAGCATTTT. The encoded protein is CASGGTAYSNQPQHF.

The J gene is TRBJ2-7, the V gene TRBV13, with TRBD2 matching over 15 bases. In germline, CDR1 is PRHDT, CDR2 FYEKMQ (reference sequence). The ends lost 5 bases at V and 6 bases at J; junction bases unmatched: 11. CDR3 length: 17 amino acids. CDR3 loop: CASSAGLAGGPKGEQYF. The CDR3 DNA reads as TGTGCCAGCAGCGCCGGACTAGCGGGAGGGCCGAAGGGCGAGCAGTACTTC.

This chain joins TRBV4-3 and TRBJ2-4, with D perhaps matching TRBD2 (7 bases). V was cut by 0 bases and J by 0 bases, with 12 bases left in between. Germline V CDR1 and CDR2: LGHNA, YSLEER. This CDR3 comprises 17 residues. The CDR3 loop is CASSQEGGGAAKNIQYF. The CDR3 nucleotides are TGCGCCAGCAGCCAAGAAGGGGGGGGCGCAGCCAAAAACATTCAGTACTTC.

A word on this clone: Other DNA sequences in this specimen translate into the identical CDR3. The chain is built from TRBV5-1 and TRBJ2-6; tentative D call: TRBD1 (5 bases). Germline CDR1 SGHRS, CDR2 YFSETQ. The germline V and J ends were trimmed by 0 bases and 0 bases, with 7 bases remaining between them. This CDR3 contains 16 residues. CDR3 DNA: TGCGCCAGCAGCTTGGAGGGGTACTCTGGGGCCAACGTCCTGACTTTC. This translates into CASSLEGYSGANVLTF.

This clone turned up a few times. The chain uses TRBV2 and TRBJ1-2, with TRBD1 identical over 7 bases. Germline V CDR1 and CDR2: SNHLY, FYNNEI. V dropped 5 bases and J dropped 4; count of bases not matched to a gene: 10. This CDR3 is 15 amino acids long. The CDR3 is CASSLGQSHRYGYTF. In DNA, the CDR3 is TGTGCCAGCAGTCTGGGACAGTCCCACCGCTATGGCTACACCTTC.

The chain uses TRBV9 and TRBJ2-5; 7 bases match TRBD1. V lost 4 bases and J lost 1; bases outside the gene matches: 4. The CDR3 has 14 amino acids. Germline V gene lookup returns CDR1 SGDLS and CDR2 YYNGEE. CDR3 bases: TGTGCCAGCAGCTTTCGACAGGGCCAAGAGACCCAGTACTTC. This sequence encodes CASSFRQGQETQYF.

This clone was picked up one time. The same CDR3 also results from other DNA sequences found in this sample. This chain uses TRBV5-1 with TRBJ1-3; no firm D call. The CDR3 extends over 14 amino acids. V lost 2 bases to trimming and J lost 0 bases, with 6 bases between them. Germline values: CDR1 SGHRS, CDR2 YFSETQ. CDR3 loop: CASSFGYSGNTIYF. The CDR3 DNA reads TGCGCCAGCAGCTTCGGATACTCTGGAAACACCATATATTTT.

In nucleotides, the CDR3 is TGTGCCAGCAGAGGGAACCTGGCGAATGAGCAGTTCTTC. It codes for CASRGNLANEQFF. V usage is TRBV2 and J usage is TRBJ2-1, with unresolved D. The CDR3 length is 13 residues. V lost 6 bases and J lost 7, with 13 bases in between. Germline loops: CDR1 SNHLY, CDR2 FYNNEI. The full variable domain, its missing parts supplied by reference TRBV2 and TRBJ2-1, is EPEVTQTPSHQVTQMGQEVILRCVPISNHLYFYWYRQILGQKVEFLVSFYNNEISEKSEIFDDQFSVERPDGSNFTLKIRSTKLEDSAMYFCASRGNLANEQFFGPGTRLTVL.

This chain joins TRBV18 and TRBJ1-5, with TRBD1 matching over 11 bases. There are 19 residues in the CDR3. V was pared by 0 bases and J by 3 bases, with 10 bases of the junction left unmatched. Germline V CDR1 and CDR2: KGHSH, LQKENI. CDR3 loop: CASSPPGTGGLLFNQPQHF. Written as DNA, the CDR3 is TGTGCCAGCTCACCACCAGGGACAGGGGGTCTCCTATTCAATCAGCCCCAGCATTTT.

V gene TRBV6-5 combines with J gene TRBJ2-7; tentative D call: TRBD1 (5 bases). The ends were cut back, 0 bases at V and 2 bases at J, with 11 bases in the middle. CDR1 and CDR2 from the germline V gene are MNHEY and SVGAGI. The CDR3 is made up of 15 amino acids. CDR3 DNA: TGTGCCAGCAGTTACTCGGTATCAGGGACCTACGAGCAGTACTTC. Translation: CASSYSVSGTYEQYF.